This section outlines one T cell receptor beta chain sequence together with its context. Original processing methods: Estimation of nucleated cell counts was performed using reference gene primer amplification. Sequenced by immunoSEQ multiplex PCR; TCRdb stores in-frame clones only, minus some. The V and J calls and clone size come from that table; D and trimming were worked out from the DNA. The table has around 390,000 clones, approximately 90% seen once. The ends lost 1 base at V and 4 bases at J; junction bases unmatched: 8. The CDR3 totals 16 residues. Germline CDR1 is LGHDT and CDR2 is YNNKEL (reference sequence). This entry belongs to a study of blood T cell repertoires in COVID-19. For the study at large: Sample material is recorded as cDNA or gDNA derived from T cells, B-cell-depleted T cells, or PBMCs.

Cohort 3 recovery required two negative PCRs, clearance, or symptom resolution. The clonotype originates from a woman between 45 and 60 years old who had recovered from COVID-19. The genes are TRBV3-1 (or the pseudogene TRBV3-2) and TRBJ2-5, with TRBD1 identical over 8 bases. Sequenced sample: PBMCs or T cells enriched from blood (not recorded which). The CDR3 DNA reads as TGTGCCAGCAGCCAAGTCCAGGGGGCGCTCGCAGAGACCCAGTACTTC. It translates to CASSQVQGALAETQYF.